Detailed here is one T cell receptor (beta chain). Its antigen is unknown. The sample is drawn from a study of a mutant IDH1 vaccine in newly diagnosed glioma. Study overall: Most had both radiotherapy and temozolomide beforehand; others had only one.

Clones were sequenced by immunoSEQ multiplex PCR, and TCRdb holds only the in-frame ones, with some missing. The sample has about 64,000 clones, roughly four fifths seen once. Time point: week 35, safety follow-up. The vaccine gave 300 ug of a 20-mer mutant IDH1 peptide subcutaneously per dose. This TCR was recovered from a man aged 45 to 65 with glioma. Sequenced material: PBMCs, taken from a glioma patient whose treatment included an IDH1 peptide vaccine.

The CDR3 sequence: CSATGTSGDTNTGELFF. The DNA of the CDR3 is TGCAGCGCAACCGGGACTAGCGGGGACACGAACACCGGGGAGCTGTTTTTT. The J gene is TRBJ2-2, the V gene TRBV29-1; 13 positions match TRBD2. Germline V gives CDR1 SQVTM, CDR2 ANQGSEA. The CDR3 runs 17 residues. V trimming: 7 bases; J trimming: 0 bases; junction bases outside the gene matches: 8.